This is a list of T cell receptor beta chains from one sample in a study of blood T cell repertoires in COVID-19. Clones were sequenced by immunoSEQ multiplex PCR, and TCRdb holds only the in-frame ones, with some missing. The data hold some 200,000 clones, with approximately 78% observed a single time. Sequences were obtained from peripheral blood. These receptors came from an elderly woman with acute or convalescent COVID-19. CDR3s include the opening cysteine and the closing phenylalanine or tryptophan. D genes are given only for firm matches. Some rows mark clone size as missing; the rest say once, few, many or name a class of expanded clone.

>TRBV5-8|TRBJ2-7|.|.
CASSFVGEGGEQYF
TGTGCCAGCAGCTTTGTGGGAGAAGGCGGCGAGCAGTACTTC
>TRBV28|TRBJ2-2|.|.
CASILSPLEGGTGELFF
TGTGCCAGCATCCTTTCCCCCCTCGAGGGAGGCACCGGGGAGCTGTTTTTT
>TRBV29-1|TRBJ1-2|TRBD1|.
CSVELQGASGYTF
TGCAGCGTTGAATTGCAGGGGGCATCGGGCTACACCTTC
>TRBV28|TRBJ2-1|TRBD2|.
CASGRDSYNEQFF
TGTGCCAGCGGGAGGGACTCCTACAATGAGCAGTTCTTC
>TRBV7-9|TRBJ2-7|TRBD1|.
CASSAPGGTGFHEQYF
TGTGCCAGCAGCGCCCCTGGCGGGACAGGGTTCCACGAGCAGTACTTC
>TRBV7-9|TRBJ2-1|TRBD1|.
CASSPGQGVYNEQFF
TGTGCCAGCAGCCCAGGACAGGGGGTCTACAATGAGCAGTTCTTC
>TRBV30|TRBJ2-7|TRBD1|.
CALWDRAYEQYF
TGTGCCTTATGGGACAGGGCCTACGAGCAGTACTTC
>TRBV28|TRBJ1-1|TRBD1|.
CATRGTGGTEAFF
TGTGCCACCCGGGGGACAGGGGGCACTGAAGCTTTCTTT
>TRBV7-8|TRBJ2-2|TRBD2|.
CASSWGLAGGAGELFF
TGTGCCAGCAGCTGGGGACTAGCGGGAGGGGCCGGGGAGCTGTTTTTT
>TRBV27|TRBJ1-3|.|.
CASSLWGGSSGNTIYF
TGTGCCAGCAGTTTATGGGGCGGTTCCTCTGGAAACACCATATATTTT
>TRBV29-1|TRBJ2-1|TRBD1|.
CSVLLRQGNEQFF
TGCAGCGTCCTTTTGCGACAGGGTAATGAGCAGTTCTTC
>TRBV6-2/TRBV6-3|TRBJ2-3|TRBD1|once
CASSKPGQGRALGTQYF
TGTGCCAGCAGTAAACCGGGACAGGGGCGGGCACTTGGTACGCAGTATTTT
>TRBV4-2|TRBJ1-1|TRBD1|.
CASSLDRGEDTEAFF
TGTGCCAGCAGCCTGGACAGGGGCGAGGACACTGAAGCTTTCTTT
>TRBV7-3|TRBJ2-5|TRBD2|.
CASSLGVAGTGQETQYF
TGTGCCAGCAGTCTCGGGGTAGCGGGAACAGGCCAAGAGACCCAGTACTTC
>TRBV18|TRBJ1-3|.|few
CASSPSSGNTIYF
TGTGCCAGCTCACCGTCATCTGGAAACACCATATATTTT
>TRBV5-5|TRBJ2-3|.|.
CASSPWTKHHTDTQYF
TGTGCCAGCAGCCCCTGGACTAAGCACCACACAGATACGCAGTATTTT
>TRBV11-2|TRBJ1-1|.|.
CASSLAGQGTGTEAFF
TGTGCCAGCAGCTTAGCTGGGCAGGGGACGGGCACTGAAGCTTTCTTT
>TRBV19|TRBJ1-1|.|.
CASVREGAGTEAFF
TGTGCCAGTGTGCGTGAGGGCGCGGGTACTGAAGCTTTCTTT
>TRBV28|TRBJ2-4|.|.
CASIPATDLAKNIQYF
TGTGCCAGCATCCCTGCGACAGATCTAGCCAAAAACATTCAGTACTTC
>TRBV15|TRBJ1-6|.|.
CATSRDIPGHGPPLHF
TGTGCCACCAGCAGAGATATACCGGGACACGGGCCCCCCCTCCACTTT
>TRBV10-3|TRBJ1-5|.|.
CAISAGREGNQPQHF
TGTGCCATCAGTGCGGGCAGGGAAGGCAATCAGCCCCAGCATTTT
>TRBV19|TRBJ1-4|.|.
CASSTPGLVNEKLFF
TGTGCCAGTAGTACACCGGGACTCGTAAATGAAAAACTGTTTTTT
>TRBV21-1|TRBJ2-5|.|few
CASSPPIVQETQYF
TGTGCCAGCAGCCCCCCCATAGTCCAAGAGACCCAGTACTTC